Listed below are T cell receptor beta chains from one sample, sequenced in a study of tumor-infiltrating lymphocytes in primary liver carcinoma. TCRdb recomputed calls from the multiplex PCR reads with MiXCR, one row per CDR3 protein. The repertoire holds tens of thousands of distinct CDR3 sequences, 55% to 75% seen once, with about 27% in the top ten. Material for sequencing was liver tumor tissue from sampling region 4. Receptor source: a man aged 40-55 years with primary liver carcinoma and hepatitis B virus infection. The CDR3 runs from the conserved cysteine through the conserved F or W. The order of the fields is clone size, D gene, J gene, V gene, CDR3 protein, CDR3 DNA. A D gene is named only where the DNA matches it firmly. Only some rows state a clone size, as once, few, many or a class for expanded clones.

size: -; D: -; J: TRBJ1-5; V: TRBV6-1; CDR3: CASIECGVPRPQHF; DNA: TGTGCCAGCATTGAATGTGGCGTGCCTCGGCCCCAGCATTTT
size: -; D: -; J: TRBJ2-1; V: TRBV6-6; CDR3: CVSSYLGNPPYNEQFF; DNA: TGTGTCAGCAGTTACCTCGGGAATCCCCCCTACAATGAGCAGTTCTTC
size: many; D: -; J: TRBJ2-1; V: TRBV13; CDR3: CASSTRDLGKDEQFF; DNA: TGTGCCAGCAGCACTAGGGATCTGGGGAAGGATGAGCAGTTCTTC
size: many; D: -; J: TRBJ2-1; V: TRBV4-1; CDR3: CASSQDPREDNEQFF; DNA: TGCGCCAGCAGCCAAGATCCCAGGGAGGACAATGAGCAGTTCTTC
size: -; D: -; J: TRBJ2-2; V: TRBV29-1; CDR3: CSVESMRDTRELFF; DNA: TGCAGCGTTGAGTCCATGCGGGACACCAGGGAGCTGTTTTTT
size: -; D: TRBD2; J: TRBJ2-7; V: TRBV20-1; CDR3: CSVRGGLAGVLDETYEQYF; DNA: TGCAGTGTTAGGGGGGGACTAGCGGGAGTATTAGATGAGACCTACGAGCAGTACTTC
size: -; D: -; J: TRBJ2-1; V: TRBV11-3; CDR3: CVNSSLVGEGEQFF; DNA: TGTGTCAACAGCTCCCTAGTGGGAGAGGGTGAGCAGTTCTTC
size: -; D: -; J: TRBJ2-2; V: TRBV29-1; CDR3: CSVWRVNTGELFF; DNA: TGCAGCGTGTGGCGGGTAAACACTGGGGAGCTGTTTTTT
size: -; D: -; J: TRBJ1-1; V: TRBV7-3; CDR3: CASSSTVNTEAFF; DNA: TGTGCCAGCAGCTCGACAGTGAACACTGAAGCTTTCTTT
size: -; D: -; J: TRBJ2-1; V: TRBV4-2; CDR3: CASSQTGLDDEQFF; DNA: TGTGCCAGCAGCCAAACGGGACTCGATGATGAGCAGTTCTTC
size: -; D: -; J: TRBJ2-1; V: TRBV30; CDR3: CTWSMPLNEQFF; DNA: TGTACCTGGAGTATGCCCCTCAATGAGCAGTTCTTC
size: many; D: -; J: TRBJ2-3; V: TRBV7-8; CDR3: CASSPDSSTDTQYF; DNA: TGTGCCAGCAGCCCGGACAGCAGCACAGATACGCAGTATTTT
size: -; D: -; J: TRBJ1-2; V: TRBV7-8; CDR3: CASSLDGNYGYAF; DNA: TGTGCCAGCAGCTTAGACGGTAACTATGGCTACGCCTTC
size: -; D: -; J: TRBJ1-3; V: TRBV30; CDR3: CAWSPHSGNTIYF; DNA: TGTGCCTGGAGTCCGCACTCTGGAAACACCATATATTTT
size: -; D: -; J: TRBJ1-1; V: TRBV7-9; CDR3: CTSSFGEGNTEAFF; DNA: TGTACCAGCAGCTTCGGAGAGGGGAACACTGAAGCTTTCTTT
size: -; D: -; J: TRBJ2-1; V: TRBV6-1; CDR3: CASSEAQGSNSEQFF; DNA: TGTGCCAGCAGTGAAGCGCAGGGGTCCAACAGTGAGCAGTTCTTC
size: -; D: TRBD2; J: TRBJ2-3; V: TRBV18; CDR3: CASSPISGRASDTQYF; DNA: TGTGCCAGCTCACCAATTAGCGGGAGGGCCTCAGATACGCAGTATTTT
size: -; D: TRBD2; J: TRBJ2-3; V: TRBV4-2; CDR3: CASRETSGAGDTQYF; DNA: TGTGCCAGCAGAGAAACTAGCGGGGCCGGAGATACGCAGTATTTT
size: medium-sized; D: -; J: TRBJ2-4; V: TRBV11-1; CDR3: CASSWGPQNIQYF; DNA: TGTGCCAGCAGCTGGGGACCCCAAAACATTCAGTACTTC
size: -; D: -; J: TRBJ1-4; V: TRBV12-5; CDR3: CVYLRQNRATNEKLFF; DNA: TGTGTCTACCTTCGACAGAATCGTGCAACTAATGAAAAACTGTTTTTT
size: -; D: -; J: TRBJ2-5; V: TRBV5-5; CDR3: CASSLVLAREYQETQYF; DNA: TGTGCCAGCAGCTTGGTGCTAGCAAGAGAGTACCAAGAGACCCAGTACTTC
size: many; D: TRBD2; J: TRBJ2-3; V: TRBV28; CDR3: CASSWVGGSGSTDTQYF; DNA: TGTGCCAGCAGTTGGGTCGGGGGGTCGGGGAGCACAGATACGCAGTATTTT
size: many; D: -; J: TRBJ2-3; V: TRBV7-9; CDR3: CASSRSDSTDTQYF; DNA: TGTGCCAGCAGCCGCTCCGATAGCACAGATACGCAGTATTTT
size: -; D: -; J: TRBJ2-7; V: TRBV30; CDR3: CAGASGEVNEQYF; DNA: TGTGCCGGGGCCTCAGGGGAAGTGAATGAGCAGTACTTC
size: -; D: TRBD2; J: TRBJ2-3; V: TRBV5-4; CDR3: CAISLGLAGGGDTQYF; DNA: TGTGCCATCAGCTTGGGGCTAGCGGGAGGCGGGGATACGCAGTATTTT
size: once; D: TRBD2; J: TRBJ2-3; V: TRBV11-2; CDR3: CASRTPRGGRLTSIDTWYF; DNA: TGTGCCAGCAGGACTCCTCGAGGCGGGAGACTTACTAGCATAGATACGTGGTATTTT
size: -; D: -; J: TRBJ2-1; V: TRBV5-1; CDR3: CASSIDTSSYNEEFF; DNA: TGCGCCAGCAGCATTGACACGAGCTCCTACAATGAGGAGTTCTTC
size: -; D: -; J: TRBJ2-3; V: TRBV6-1; CDR3: CASGAWLGTQYF; DNA: TGTGCCAGCGGTGCGTGGTTAGGTACGCAGTATTTT
size: -; D: TRBD2; J: TRBJ2-1; V: TRBV4-2; CDR3: CASSQDRLANEHFF; DNA: TGTGCCAGCAGCCAAGATAGACTAGCGAATGAGCACTTCTTC
size: -; D: -; J: TRBJ2-5; V: TRBV15; CDR3: CATSRDWRTQYF; DNA: TGTGCCACCAGTCGGGACTGGCGGACCCAGTACTTC
size: -; D: -; J: TRBJ2-7; V: TRBV28; CDR3: CASSLSRGIGSFPDEQYF; DNA: TGTGCCAGCAGTCTCTCAAGAGGGATCGGGTCCTTTCCGGACGAGCAGTACTTC
size: -; D: -; J: TRBJ2-2; V: TRBV24-1; CDR3: CATSDPQRNTGELFF; DNA: TGTGCCACCAGTGATCCCCAGCGGAACACCGGGGAGCTGTTTTTT
size: many; D: -; J: TRBJ1-1; V: TRBV5-1; CDR3: CASSISFGQENTEAFF; DNA: TGCGCCAGCAGCATAAGCTTTGGGCAAGAGAACACTGAAGCTTTCTTT
size: -; D: -; J: TRBJ2-7; V: TRBV6-2/TRBV6-3; CDR3: CASSYNPYKQYF; DNA: TGTGCCAGTAGCTACAATCCGTACAAGCAGTACTTC
size: many; D: -; J: TRBJ2-2; V: TRBV12-3/TRBV12-4; CDR3: CASSLRTVTGELFF; DNA: TGTGCCAGCAGTTTACGGACAGTCACCGGGGAGCTGTTTTTT
size: -; D: -; J: TRBJ2-3; V: TRBV29-1; CDR3: CSSSGGDTMQYF; DNA: TGCAGCTCTTCTGGCGGCGATACTATGCAGTATTTT
size: many; D: TRBD2; J: TRBJ2-1; V: TRBV6-1; CDR3: CASSGRTRLADEQFF; DNA: TGTGCCAGCAGTGGTAGGACAAGACTAGCTGATGAGCAGTTCTTC
size: many; D: TRBD1; J: TRBJ2-3; V: TRBV7-3; CDR3: CASSSAGTGYTQYF; DNA: TGTGCCAGCAGCTCGGCCGGGACAGGATATACGCAGTATTTT
size: -; D: -; J: TRBJ2-1; V: TRBV11-1; CDR3: CASSLCRANELLF; DNA: TGTGCCAGCAGCTTATGCCGGGCAAATGAGCTGTTGTTC
size: -; D: TRBD1; J: TRBJ2-7; V: TRBV11-2; CDR3: CASSPPRTGHIYEQYF; DNA: TGTGCCAGCAGCCCCCCCCGGACAGGGCACATCTACGAGCAGTACTTT
size: -; D: TRBD1; J: TRBJ1-2; V: TRBV12-3/TRBV12-4; CDR3: CDSSLVGGDYGYTF; DNA: TGTGACAGCAGTTTAGTAGGGGGCGACTATGGCTACACCTTC
size: -; D: -; J: TRBJ2-2; V: TRBV11-3; CDR3: CASRHYGGELFF; DNA: TGTGCCAGCAGGCATTACGGCGGGGAGTTGTTTTTT
size: -; D: -; J: TRBJ2-3; V: TRBV29-1; CDR3: CTAWGGCTDTHYF; DNA: TGCACTGCCTGGGGTGGATGCACAGATACGCATTATTTT
size: -; D: -; J: TRBJ2-1; V: TRBV29-1; CDR3: CSMGPPSSFYNEQFF; DNA: TGCAGCATGGGGCCTCCTTCCAGTTTCTACAATGAGCAGTTCTTC
size: -; D: -; J: TRBJ2-1; V: TRBV11-2; CDR3: CASSYSSSGGKGGGFF; DNA: TGTGCCAGCAGCTACTCTTCGTCTGGCGGGAAGGGAGGCGGGTTCTTC
size: -; D: TRBD1; J: TRBJ2-1; V: TRBV29-1; CDR3: CSADRDRGGKQFF; DNA: TGCAGCGCGGACCGGGACAGGGGGGGTAAGCAGTTCTTC
size: many; D: TRBD1; J: TRBJ2-7; V: TRBV6-6; CDR3: CASSYDAGGIEQYF; DNA: TGTGCCAGCAGTTACGACGCAGGGGGTATCGAGCAGTACTTC
size: -; D: -; J: TRBJ2-7; V: TRBV28; CDR3: CASNFAGNYEQYF; DNA: TGTGCCAGCAATTTCGCGGGAAACTATGAGCAGTACTTC
size: -; D: -; J: TRBJ1-5; V: TRBV6-1; CDR3: CASNSELPQHF; DNA: TGTGCTAGCAACTCCGAGCTTCCCCAGCATTTT
size: -; D: TRBD2; J: TRBJ2-7; V: TRBV6-5; CDR3: CASCPSAGGPYEQYF; DNA: TGTGCAAGCTGTCCTTCGGCGGGAGGCCCCTACGAGCAGTACTTC
size: -; D: -; J: TRBJ2-1; V: TRBV2; CDR3: CATRGDYSGNEQFF; DNA: TGTGCCACCAGGGGGGACTACTCAGGCAATGAGCAGTTCTTC
size: many; D: -; J: TRBJ1-4; V: TRBV30; CDR3: CAWSVLGSTNEKLFF; DNA: TGTGCCTGGAGTGTCCTGGGTTCAACTAATGAAAAACTGTTTTTT
size: many; D: TRBD1; J: TRBJ2-3; V: TRBV29-1; CDR3: CSVVTGEQYF; DNA: TGCAGCGTTGTGACAGGGGAGCAGTATTTT
size: once; D: -; J: TRBJ2-1; V: TRBV11-2; CDR3: CTSRHTGRDEQFF; DNA: TGTACCAGCAGACACACAGGTCGCGATGAGCAATTCTTC
size: -; D: TRBD2; J: TRBJ2-7; V: TRBV11-2; CDR3: CATKAWVAGMHYEQYF; DNA: TGTGCTACCAAAGCGTGGGTAGCGGGAATGCACTACGAGCAGTACTTC
size: -; D: -; J: TRBJ2-7; V: TRBV6-1; CDR3: CASTSLRVVTYEQYF; DNA: TGTGCCAGCACCTCTCTGCGGGTAGTCACCTACGAGCAGTACTTC
size: -; D: -; J: TRBJ1-5; V: TRBV5-6; CDR3: CAGSLSFGQIDQPQHF; DNA: TGTGCCGGCAGCTTGAGTTTCGGACAAATCGATCAGCCCCAGCATTTT